This T cell receptor beta chain was found in a study of T cell repertoires in cytomegalovirus infection. Study in general: Recently identified HLA-C-restricted CMV epitopes were among the peptides used. Indications came from public TCR beta signatures; they pointed to CMV infection and to a matching HLA type. Overall study results and limits: Cumulative public TCR beta family frequency identified carriers of CMV plus the relevant HLA. The ex vivo response was dominated by HLA-C-restricted CMV-specific TCR beta clonotypes.

TCRdb fed the reads into MiXCR, producing one record per CDR3 protein. Among about 360,000 distinct CDR3 sequences listed, about a third were seen once. This CDR3 region has 13 residues. CDR1 and CDR2 (germline): SGHAT, FQDESV (reference sequence). With V trimmed by 5 bases and J by 10 bases, 8 bases remained unmatched. The table lists this clonotype with a few counts. Antigen: not known. V gene TRBV11-1 combines with J gene TRBJ2-1; 7 bases are shared with TRBD2. The input for sequencing was cultured PBMCs, taken from culture after CMV antigen stimulation. This clonotype was obtained from a human donor in good health (CMV status not recorded). Some clones in this sample may be carry-over from other donors' samples. The chain's CDR3 is CASSPSRGGEQFF. The CDR3 nucleotides read TGTGCCAGCAGCCCCAGTAGGGGAGGGGAGCAGTTCTTC.